Described below is a single T cell receptor beta chain sequence and its context. What it binds is not known. The sample belongs to a study of T cells in Graves' hyperthyroidism and ophthalmopathy. V lost 3 bases and J lost 3; bases outside the gene matches: 7. CDR1 is WSHSY, CDR2 SAAADI, per germline. The CDR3 sequence is 15 residues long. Lactation, pregnancy, other autoimmune disease or uncontrolled infection led to exclusion of patients. The diagnoses drew upon clinical symptoms, serum thyroxine and TRAb, thyroid ultrasound and orbital computed tomography. Study outcomes and limitations: Ophthalmopathy was predicted by the model a median of about 6.5 months ahead of onset.

Authors of the study amplified TCR beta CDR3 regions from RNA transcripts. During a first-round RT-PCR of the TCR CDR3, the HTBI primer set was used. TCRdb ran MiXCR on the multiplex PCR reads and lists one entry per CDR3 protein. The data hold some 510,000 distinct CDR3 sequences, with around 42% observed a single time. The genes are TRBV10-2 and TRBJ2-7; 8 positions agree with TRBD2. The origin of this receptor is a woman aged 18-29 years with Graves' hyperthyroidism. The sequencing input was peripheral blood or thyroid tissue (not recorded which). As DNA, the CDR3 is TGCGCCAGCAGTGAAACTAGCGGAGCGGACTACGAGCAGTACTTC. Amino acid sequence: CASSETSGADYEQYF.